This T cell receptor (beta chain) was retrieved from a study of T cells in Graves' hyperthyroidism and ophthalmopathy. The wider study: Peripheral blood samples were taken at initial diagnosis, prior to any treatment.

Hyperthyroidism had been newly diagnosed in patients aged 18 to 65, and its duration was under 2 months. Using about 10 ml of fresh peripheral blood, PBMCs were prepared. The study, taken as a whole, reports: For ophthalmopathy, model prediction preceded onset by a median roughly 6.2 months.

RNA transcripts yielded amplified TCR beta CDR3 regions. Carried out on the TCR CDR3, a first-round RT-PCR used the HTBI primer set. TCRdb reprocessed the multiplex PCR reads via MiXCR and lists one record per CDR3 protein. Here the sample spans 300,000 to 400,000 distinct CDR3 sequences, approximately 13% being singletons. This clonotype was seen ten or more times. The antigen remains undetermined. CDR3 size: 13 residues. Germline V gene data show CDR1 as ENHRY and CDR2 as SYGVKD. The trim removed 7 bases at V and 5 bases at J, leaving 5 bases unmatched. Sequenced material: blood. The genes are TRBV10-3 and TRBJ2-5, with TRBD1 identical over 9 bases. The clonotype was recovered from a woman aged 18-29 years with Graves' hyperthyroidism. The CDR3 DNA sequence: TGTGCCATCACAATGGACAGGGGCGAGACCCAGTACTTC. Translating it yields CAITMDRGETQYF.